This TCR beta chain appears in the sequencing data of a study of identical twins. Donors were all healthy Caucasians. Study-wide results and limits: Conclusions rested on cross-sectional statistics rather than following the same donors. High-abundance cord blood beta clonotypes had fewer insertions; memory repertoires showed none.

As regards this clonotype: What it binds is unknown.

This CDR3 comprises 10 residues. Looked up from germline, CDR1 is SQVTM and CDR2 is ANQGSEA. V lost 2 bases and J lost 11, with 7 bases in between. Addition of a universal primer site occurred through template switching, and cDNA carried unique molecular identifiers. Via MiXCR, TCRdb re-called the 5' RACE reads, giving one row per CDR3 protein. The data hold a few hundred thousand distinct CDR3 sequences, with approximately 10% observed a single time. The chain carries TRBV29-1 and TRBJ2-1; D call uncertain. This TCR was sampled from a woman aged 45-65 years in good health. Sequenced input: naive T cells sorted from blood. The CDR3 region has the DNA TGCAGCGTTGAAACTGTGAAGCAGTTCTTC. Amino acids: CSVETVKQFF.